The sequence of this T cell receptor beta chain was determined in a study of PD-1 blockade in classical Hodgkin lymphoma. Study observations and caveats: At C4D1, TCR diversity had climbed significantly for CD4+ cells, though not for CD8+ cells. A reduction in baseline TCR diversity was reportedly seen in newly diagnosed patients relative to healthy donors.

This sample's time point: cycle 4 day 1 (C4D1), after about 6 weeks of nivolumab. Every one of the patients relapsed after autologous stem cell transplantation (brentuximab vedotin exposure was variable). The germline gives CDR1 LGHNA, CDR2 YNFKEQ. V was trimmed by 0 bases and J by 8 bases, leaving 19 bases between them. The length of the CDR3 is 16 residues. Clones were sequenced by immunoSEQ multiplex PCR, and TCRdb holds only the in-frame ones, with some missing. This sample carries approximately 27,000 clones, over 75% of them seen once, and the ten largest clones take approximately 17%. Remarks on this clone: The antigen remains unidentified.

The V call is TRBV4-2, the J call TRBJ1-2, with a possible D match to TRBD1 (5 bases). This receptor was taken from a human donor with classical Hodgkin lymphoma. This material consisted of peripheral blood mononuclear cells (PBMCs), taken before the fourth cycle of nivolumab. The CDR3 loop is CASSQDLTRGTGGYTF. CDR3 coding DNA: TGTGCCAGCAGCCAAGACCTCACCCGGGGGACTGGCGGCTACACCTTC.